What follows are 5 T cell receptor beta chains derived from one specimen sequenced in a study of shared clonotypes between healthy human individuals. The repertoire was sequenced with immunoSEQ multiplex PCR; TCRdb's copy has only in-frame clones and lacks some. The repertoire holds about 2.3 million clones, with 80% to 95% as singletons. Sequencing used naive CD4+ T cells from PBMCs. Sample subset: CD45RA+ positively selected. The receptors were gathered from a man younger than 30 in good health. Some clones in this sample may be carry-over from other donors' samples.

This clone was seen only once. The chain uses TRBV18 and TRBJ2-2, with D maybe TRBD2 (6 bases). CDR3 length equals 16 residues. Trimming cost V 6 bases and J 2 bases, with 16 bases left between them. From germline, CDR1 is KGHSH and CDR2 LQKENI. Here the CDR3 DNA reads TGTGCCAGCTCCTCGGGACTGTCATTCAACACCGGGGAGCTGTTTTTT. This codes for CASSSGLSFNTGELFF.

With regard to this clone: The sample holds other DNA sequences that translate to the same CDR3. CDR3 region: CSASTGYGYTF. The CDR3 DNA is TGCAGTGCTAGTACAGGGTATGGCTACACCTTC. The gene calls are TRBV20-1 and TRBJ1-2; D is possibly TRBD1 (6 bases). This CDR3 is 11 amino acids long. CDR1 is DFQATT and CDR2 is SNEGSKA in the germline V gene (reference sequence). The V end was cut by 3 bases, the J end by 5 bases, with 7 bases between.

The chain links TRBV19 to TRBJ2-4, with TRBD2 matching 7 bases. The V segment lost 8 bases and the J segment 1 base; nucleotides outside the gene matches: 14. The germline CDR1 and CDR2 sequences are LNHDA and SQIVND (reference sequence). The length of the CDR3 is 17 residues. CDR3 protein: CASDRAGVQGAKNIQYF. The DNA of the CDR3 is TGTGCCAGTGATAGGGCGGGGGTTCAAGGGGCCAAAAACATTCAGTACTTC.

CDR3 nucleotides: TGTGCCAGCAGTCCACAAGGACAGGGCCATGGCTACACCTTC. It is translated as CASSPQGQGHGYTF. This chain uses TRBV28 with TRBJ1-2; TRBD1 aligns across 8 bases. The CDR3 spans 14 residues. Unmatched junction bases numbered 8, after V lost 5 bases and J lost 6 bases. The germline V gene encodes CDR1 MDHEN and CDR2 SYDVKM.

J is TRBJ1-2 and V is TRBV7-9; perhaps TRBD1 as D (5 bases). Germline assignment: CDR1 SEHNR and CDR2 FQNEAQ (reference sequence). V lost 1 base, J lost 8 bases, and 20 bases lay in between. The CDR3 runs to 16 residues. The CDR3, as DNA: TGTGCCAGCAGCTTAGGTAGCGGGCAGGGTGGTGCCGGCTACACCTTC. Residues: CASSLGSGQGGAGYTF.